The sequence of this T cell receptor (beta chain) was determined in a study of human T cells and chemical hapten exposure. Across the whole study: Patients received weekly diphenylcyclopropenone doses to the scalp throughout the approximately 24-week study.

Time point here: pre-sensitization, week 0. As for treatment: therapeutic diphenylcyclopropenone sensitization with weekly scalp DPC. The drawing of blood occurred before each patch test was applied. Study-wide results and limits: Versus controls, significantly more large CDR3 similarity clusters arose from expanded TCRs.

Unique molecular identifiers were attached to individual cDNA molecules within the library. TCRdb re-called the RACE reads with MiXCR, one entry per CDR3 protein. Of about 39,000 distinct CDR3 sequences in the sample, roughly 12% were seen once. Only a few counts were recorded for this clonotype. Its matching antigen is unknown. The V end was cut by 3 bases, the J end by 2 bases, with 12 bases between. Germline CDR1 and CDR2: MDHEN and SYDVKM. This CDR3 contains 15 residues. This sequence was found in a woman in her 30s with alopecia areata. Some clones in this sample may be carry-over from other donors' samples. The chain couples TRBV28 to TRBJ2-3; D might be TRBD2 (6 bases). The sequences come from whole blood, collected in connection with sensitization to the hapten diphenylcyclopropenone (DPC). The CDR3 DNA is TGTGCCAGCAGTTTGTCAGCGGGCCTCACAGATACGCAGTATTTT. It encodes CASSLSAGLTDTQYF.